This T cell receptor (beta chain) was recorded in a study of graft-versus-host responses after intestinal transplantation. From germline, CDR1 is SGHNT and CDR2 YYREEE (reference sequence). Unmatched junction bases numbered 3, after V lost 4 bases and J lost 2 bases. The CDR3 runs to 16 residues. Worth noting for this clone: Antigen specificity is unknown.

The protocol was immunoSEQ multiplex PCR, while the TCRdb copy is restricted to in-frame clones and leaves out a portion. Seen here are 60,000 to 65,000 clones, 89% observed once, and the top ten hold less than 2%. Graft-derived tissue was subjected to processing to liberate intraepithelial and lamina propria lymphocytes. Study results and limitations: Elevated graft-versus-host to host-versus-graft clonal ratios in allografts were recorded for patients with graft-donor T cell macrochimerism.

Material: ileum tissue, obtained less than 400 days after transplant. The J gene is TRBJ2-5, the V gene TRBV5-4; the match to TRBD2 covers 15 bases. The origin of this receptor is a human patient who received an intestinal transplant, so some T cells may come from the graft donor. The CDR3 nucleotides are TGTGCCAGCAGCATTGGACTAGCGGGGGGGCAAGAGACCCAGTACTTC. This translates into CASSIGLAGGQETQYF.